Here is one TCR beta chain with its context. Clones were read by immunoSEQ multiplex PCR, and TCRdb kept only the in-frame ones, dropping some. The data show millions of clones, with 95% seen just once and 0.13% held by the top ten. The germline V gene has CDR1 GTSNPN and CDR2 SVGIG (reference sequence). Trimming removed 3 bases from V and 2 bases from J; junction bases left unmatched: 12. The CDR3 covers 17 residues. The record originates from a study of shared clonotypes between healthy human individuals. The rearrangement joins TRBV30 to TRBJ2-7, with 11 bases identical to TRBD2. This TCR was recovered from a man between 18 and 35 years old in good health. What was sequenced was naive CD4+ T cells sorted from blood. Noted subset: CD45RA+ positively selected. The CDR3 reads CAWSGAASGGPAYEQYF. The CDR3 coding sequence is TGTGCCTGGAGCGGAGCGGCTAGCGGGGGGCCAGCCTACGAGCAGTACTTC. The full variable domain, rest sourced from reference TRBV30 and TRBJ2-7, is SQTIHQWPATLVQPVGSPLSLECTVEGTSNPNLYWYRQAAGRGLQLLFYSVGIGQISSEVPQNLSASRPQDRQFILSSKKLLLSDSGFYLCAWSGAASGGPAYEQYFGPGTRLTVT.